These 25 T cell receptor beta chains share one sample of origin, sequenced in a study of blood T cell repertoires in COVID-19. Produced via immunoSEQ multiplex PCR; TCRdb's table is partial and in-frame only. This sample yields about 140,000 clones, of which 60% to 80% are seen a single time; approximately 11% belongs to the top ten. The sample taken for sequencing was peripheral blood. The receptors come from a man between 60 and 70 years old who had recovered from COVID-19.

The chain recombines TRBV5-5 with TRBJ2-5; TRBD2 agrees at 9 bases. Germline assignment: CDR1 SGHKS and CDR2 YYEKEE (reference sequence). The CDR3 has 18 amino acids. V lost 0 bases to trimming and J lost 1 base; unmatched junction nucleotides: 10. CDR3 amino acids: CASSLEAASGVSQETQYF. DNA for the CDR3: TGTGCCAGCAGCTTGGAGGCGGCTAGCGGGGTGTCCCAAGAGACCCAGTACTTC.

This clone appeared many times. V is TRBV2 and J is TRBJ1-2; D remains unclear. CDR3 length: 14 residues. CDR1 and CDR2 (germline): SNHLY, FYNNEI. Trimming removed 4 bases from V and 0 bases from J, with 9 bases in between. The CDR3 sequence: CASSAQSSNYGYTF. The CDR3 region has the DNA TGTGCCAGCAGTGCACAGAGTTCTAACTATGGCTACACCTTC.

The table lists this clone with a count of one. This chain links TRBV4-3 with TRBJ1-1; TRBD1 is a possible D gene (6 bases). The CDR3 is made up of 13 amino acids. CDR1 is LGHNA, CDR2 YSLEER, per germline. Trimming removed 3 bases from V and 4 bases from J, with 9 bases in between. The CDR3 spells CASSHSRGTEAFF. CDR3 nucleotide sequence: TGCGCCAGCAGCCATTCCAGGGGCACTGAAGCTTTCTTT.

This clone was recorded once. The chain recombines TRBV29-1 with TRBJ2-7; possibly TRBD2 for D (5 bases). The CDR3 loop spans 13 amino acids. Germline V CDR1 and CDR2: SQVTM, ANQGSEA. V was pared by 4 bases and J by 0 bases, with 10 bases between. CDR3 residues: CSVVALDSYEQYF. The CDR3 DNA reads TGCAGCGTTGTAGCGCTGGACTCCTACGAGCAGTACTTC.

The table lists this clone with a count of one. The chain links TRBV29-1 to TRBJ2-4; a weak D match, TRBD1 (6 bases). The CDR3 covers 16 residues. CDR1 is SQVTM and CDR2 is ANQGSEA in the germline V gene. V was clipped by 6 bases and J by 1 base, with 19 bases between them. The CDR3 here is CSVRATGSPAKNIQYF. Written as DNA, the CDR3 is TGCAGCGTCCGAGCGACAGGCTCCCCTGCCAAAAACATTCAGTACTTC. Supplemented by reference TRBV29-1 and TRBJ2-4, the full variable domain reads SAVISQKPSRDICQRGTSLTIQCQVDSQVTMMFWYRQQPGQSLTLIATANQGSEATYESGFVIDKFPISRPNLTFSTLTVSNMSPEDSSIYLCSVRATGSPAKNIQYFGAGTRLSVL.

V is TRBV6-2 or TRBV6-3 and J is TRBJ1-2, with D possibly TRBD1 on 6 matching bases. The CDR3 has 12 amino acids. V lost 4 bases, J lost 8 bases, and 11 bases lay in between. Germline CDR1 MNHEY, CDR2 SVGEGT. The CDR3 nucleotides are TGTGCCAGCAGTTTGGACAGTGGGGGCTACACCTTC. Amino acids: CASSLDSGGYTF.

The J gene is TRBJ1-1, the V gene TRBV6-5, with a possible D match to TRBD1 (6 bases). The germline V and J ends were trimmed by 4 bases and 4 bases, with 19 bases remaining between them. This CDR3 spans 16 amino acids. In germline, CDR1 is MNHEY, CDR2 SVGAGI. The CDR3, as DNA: TGTGCCAGCAGTTTCCTCCCGGGGAAAGGGGGCACTGAAGCTTTCTTT. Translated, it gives CASSFLPGKGGTEAFF.

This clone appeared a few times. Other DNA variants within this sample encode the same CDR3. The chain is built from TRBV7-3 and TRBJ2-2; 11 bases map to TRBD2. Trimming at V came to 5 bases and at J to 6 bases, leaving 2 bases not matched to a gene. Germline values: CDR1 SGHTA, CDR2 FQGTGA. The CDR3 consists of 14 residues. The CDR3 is CASSPGLAAGELFF. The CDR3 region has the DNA TGTGCCAGCAGCCCGGGACTAGCGGCCGGGGAGCTGTTTTTT.

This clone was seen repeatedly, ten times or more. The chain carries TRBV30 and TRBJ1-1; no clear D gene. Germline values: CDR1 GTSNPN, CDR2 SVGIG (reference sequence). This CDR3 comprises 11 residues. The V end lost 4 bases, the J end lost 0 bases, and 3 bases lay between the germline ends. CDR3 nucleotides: TGTGCCTGGACGGTGAACACTGAAGCTTTCTTT. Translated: CAWTVNTEAFF.

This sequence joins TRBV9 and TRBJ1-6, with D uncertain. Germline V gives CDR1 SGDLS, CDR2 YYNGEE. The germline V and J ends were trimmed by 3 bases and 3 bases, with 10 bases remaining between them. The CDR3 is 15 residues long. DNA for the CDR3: TGTGCCAGCAGCGGTAACATTGGCTATAATTCACCCCTCCACTTT. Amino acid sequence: CASSGNIGYNSPLHF.

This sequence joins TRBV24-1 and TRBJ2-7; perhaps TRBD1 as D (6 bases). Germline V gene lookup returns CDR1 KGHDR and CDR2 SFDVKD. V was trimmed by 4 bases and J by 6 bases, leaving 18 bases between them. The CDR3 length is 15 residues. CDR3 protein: CATSDATRQAGEQYF. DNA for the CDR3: TGTGCCACCAGTGACGCAACCCGACAGGCGGGCGAGCAGTACTTC.

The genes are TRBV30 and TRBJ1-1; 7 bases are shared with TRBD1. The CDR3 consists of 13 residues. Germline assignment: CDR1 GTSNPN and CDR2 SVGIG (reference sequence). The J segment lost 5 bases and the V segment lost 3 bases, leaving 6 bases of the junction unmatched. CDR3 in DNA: TGTGCCTGGAGGACCACAGGGGATACTGAAGCTTTCTTT. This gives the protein CAWRTTGDTEAFF.

The CDR3 loop reads CASSSQGYEQYF. The CDR3 bases are TGTGCCAGCAGTTCTCAGGGATACGAGCAGTACTTC. This chain connects TRBV6-2 or TRBV6-3 to TRBJ2-7; D is possibly TRBD1 (5 bases). Trimming removed 4 bases at V and 4 bases at J, with 8 bases between. The germline V gene encodes CDR1 MNHEY and CDR2 SVGEGT. The CDR3 consists of 12 residues.

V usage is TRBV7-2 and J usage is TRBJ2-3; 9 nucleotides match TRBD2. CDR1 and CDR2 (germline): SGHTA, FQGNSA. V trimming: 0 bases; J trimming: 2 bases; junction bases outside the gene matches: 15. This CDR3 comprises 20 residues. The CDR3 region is CASSLAIFFSREGTTDTQYF. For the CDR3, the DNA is TGTGCCAGCAGCTTAGCCATATTCTTCTCGCGGGAGGGCACCACAGATACGCAGTATTTT.

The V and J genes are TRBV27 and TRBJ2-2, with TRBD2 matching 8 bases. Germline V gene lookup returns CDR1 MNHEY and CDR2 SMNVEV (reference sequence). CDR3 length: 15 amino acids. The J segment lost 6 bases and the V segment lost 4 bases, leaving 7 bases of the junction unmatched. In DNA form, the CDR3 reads TGTGCCAGCAGTTGGGGTAGCGGGAATCCCGGGGAGCTGTTTTTT. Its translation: CASSWGSGNPGELFF.

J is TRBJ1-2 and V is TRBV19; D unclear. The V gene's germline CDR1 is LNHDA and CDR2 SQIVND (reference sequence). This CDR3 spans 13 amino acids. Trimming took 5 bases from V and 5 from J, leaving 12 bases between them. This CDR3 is CASSSQRGYGYTF. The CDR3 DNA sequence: TGTGCCAGTAGTTCCCAACGAGGGTATGGCTACACCTTC. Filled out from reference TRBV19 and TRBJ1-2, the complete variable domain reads DGGITQSPKYLFRKEGQNVTLSCEQNLNHDAMYWYRQDPGQGLRLIYYSQIVNDFQKGDIAEGYSVSREKKESFPLTVTSAQKNPTAFYLCASSSQRGYGYTFGSGTRLTVV.

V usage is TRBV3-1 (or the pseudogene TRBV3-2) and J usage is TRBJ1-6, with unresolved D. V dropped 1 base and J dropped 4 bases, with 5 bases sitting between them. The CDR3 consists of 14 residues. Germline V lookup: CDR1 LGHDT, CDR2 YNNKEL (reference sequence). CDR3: CASSQGGYNSPLHF. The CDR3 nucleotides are TGTGCCAGCAGCCAAGGAGGATATAATTCACCCCTCCACTTT.

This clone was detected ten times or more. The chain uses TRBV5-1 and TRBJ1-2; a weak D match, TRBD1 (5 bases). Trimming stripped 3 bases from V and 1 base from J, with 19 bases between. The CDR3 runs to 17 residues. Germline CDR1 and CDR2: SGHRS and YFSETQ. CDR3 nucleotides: TGCGCCAGCAGCTCCCCTAAACGGGACTCACTTAACTATGGCTACACCTTC. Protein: CASSSPKRDSLNYGYTF.

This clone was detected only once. The CDR3 bases are TGTGCCAGCAGCCAGGGGAGTCAGCCCCAGCATTTT. Protein product: CASSQGSQPQHF. The chain combines TRBV7-2 with TRBJ1-5, with D perhaps matching TRBD1 (6 bases). Per the germline V gene, CDR1 is SGHTA and CDR2 is FQGNSA. Trimming left V 5 bases short and J 6 bases short, with 8 bases between. This CDR3 region has 12 residues.

CDR3 in amino acids: CASSFQNPNTEAFF. The CDR3 DNA reads as TGTGCCAGCAGCTTTCAGAACCCGAACACTGAAGCTTTCTTT. This chain uses TRBV7-2 with TRBJ1-1; D gene unclear. V dropped 3 bases and J dropped 1 base, with 9 bases sitting between them. This CDR3 has 14 residues. Germline-derived CDR1 and CDR2 are SGHTA and FQGNSA.

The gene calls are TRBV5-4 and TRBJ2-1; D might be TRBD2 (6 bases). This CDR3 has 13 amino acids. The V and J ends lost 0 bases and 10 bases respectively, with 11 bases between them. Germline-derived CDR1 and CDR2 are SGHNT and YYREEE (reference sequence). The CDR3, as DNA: TGTGCCAGCAGCTTGGGGGACTTAGGGGAGCAGTTCTTC. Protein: CASSLGDLGEQFF.

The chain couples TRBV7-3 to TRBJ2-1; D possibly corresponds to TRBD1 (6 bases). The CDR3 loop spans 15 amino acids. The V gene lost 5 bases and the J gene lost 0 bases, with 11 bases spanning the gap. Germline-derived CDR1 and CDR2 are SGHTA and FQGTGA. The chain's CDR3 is CASSQTGTSYNEQFF. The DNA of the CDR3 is TGTGCCAGCAGCCAAACAGGGACCTCCTACAATGAGCAGTTCTTC.

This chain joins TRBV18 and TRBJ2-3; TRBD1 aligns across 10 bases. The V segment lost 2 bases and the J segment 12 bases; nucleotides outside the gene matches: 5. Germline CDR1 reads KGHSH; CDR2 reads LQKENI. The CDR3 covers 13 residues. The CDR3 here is CASSPSDRGTQYF. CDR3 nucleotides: TGTGCCAGCTCACCATCGGACAGGGGGACTCAGTATTTT.

The CDR3, as DNA: TGTGCCAGTACCCCGGGACTAGCGGGTTCCGATACGCAGTATTTT. Encoded protein: CASTPGLAGSDTQYF. V usage is TRBV19 and J usage is TRBJ2-3; 12 positions agree with TRBD2. The J segment lost 6 bases and the V segment lost 7 bases, leaving 8 bases of the junction unmatched. CDR1 is LNHDA, CDR2 SQIVND, per germline (reference sequence). CDR3 length: 15 amino acids.

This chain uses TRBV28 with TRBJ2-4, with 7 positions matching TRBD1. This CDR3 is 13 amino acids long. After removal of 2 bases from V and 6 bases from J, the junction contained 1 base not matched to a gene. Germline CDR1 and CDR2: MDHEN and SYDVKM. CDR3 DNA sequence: TGTGCCAGCAGTTTAACAGGGGTAAACATTCAGTACTTC. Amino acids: CASSLTGVNIQYF.